These 18 T cell receptor beta chains were sequenced from one sample in a study of beta chain features in type 1 diabetes. Study results and limitations: In all four CD4+ subsets, TCRB CDR3 length was significantly, moderately reduced in type 1 diabetes.

Their antigens are not known. Every isolated RNA sample was fully reverse transcribed, so sequencing captured expressed TCRB transcripts. Method: immunoSEQ multiplex PCR; TCRdb's copy keeps in-frame clones and lacks some. Of roughly 160,000 clones in the sample, 7.8% are singletons; the top ten hold about 0.9%. Specimen: central memory CD4+ T cells from blood. These receptors all stem from a middle-aged woman with type 1 diabetes.

This clone was counted ten times or more. The chain combines TRBV4-3 with TRBJ2-3, with unresolved D. Trimming took 2 bases from V and 3 from J, leaving 9 bases between them. Germline V gives CDR1 LGHNA, CDR2 YSLEER. The CDR3 is made up of 14 amino acids. CDR3 amino acids: CASSQRLGTDTQYF. CDR3 bases: TGCGCCAGCAGCCAACGACTTGGGACAGATACGCAGTATTTT.

The genes are TRBV5-1 and TRBJ2-5; 12 positions agree with TRBD2. The germline V gene encodes CDR1 SGHRS and CDR2 YFSETQ. V gave up 0 bases and J gave up 1 base; unmatched junction bases: 1. The CDR3 spans 16 residues. DNA for the CDR3: TGCGCCAGCAGCTTGGGACTAGCGGGGGTCCAAGAGACCCAGTACTTC. Translating it yields CASSLGLAGVQETQYF.

The chain is built from TRBV7-2 and TRBJ1-1; unclear D gene. Trimming stripped 5 bases from V and 3 bases from J, with 10 bases between. The germline V gene has CDR1 SGHTA and CDR2 FQGNSA. This CDR3 spans 13 amino acids. For the CDR3, the DNA is TGTGCCAGCAGCCACAGTTTCGACACTGAAGCTTTCTTT. This sequence encodes CASSHSFDTEAFF.

In its sample, this clone was seen a few times. Other DNA sequences from this sample encode an identical CDR3 as well. The V gene is TRBV18, the J gene TRBJ2-3, with D perhaps matching TRBD1 (5 bases). Trimming shortened V by 2 bases and J by 4 bases, and 10 bases separated the two germline ends. The CDR3 runs 14 residues. Germline assignment: CDR1 KGHSH and CDR2 LQKENI. The CDR3 here is CASSPSQGADTQYF. As DNA, the CDR3 is TGTGCCAGCTCACCAAGCCAGGGTGCAGATACGCAGTATTTT.

The rearrangement joins TRBV6-6 to TRBJ2-5; 8 nucleotides agree with TRBD1. This CDR3 region has 14 residues. Per the germline V gene, CDR1 is MNHNY and CDR2 is SVGAGI (reference sequence). The J segment lost 5 bases and the V segment lost 5 bases, leaving 7 bases of the junction unmatched. The CDR3 nucleotides read TGTGCCAGCAGTGGATGGACAGGGTCGGAGACCCAGTACTTC. It encodes CASSGWTGSETQYF.

This chain connects TRBV7-8 to TRBJ2-5, with D maybe TRBD2 (7 bases). Germline lookup yields CDR1 SGHVS and CDR2 FQNEAQ. V was shortened by 5 bases and J by 5 bases, with 18 bases between the two germline ends. The CDR3 consists of 15 residues. This CDR3 is CASSRGQRGGETQYF. CDR3 nucleotides: TGTGCCAGCAGCCGCGGACAGCGGGGCGGGGAGACCCAGTACTTC.

V gene TRBV6-5 combines with J gene TRBJ1-4; D ambiguous. V was cut by 7 bases and J by 8 bases, with 14 bases left in between. This CDR3 contains 13 residues. Germline V lookup: CDR1 MNHEY, CDR2 SVGAGI. The CDR3 region is CASKREGSEKLFF. The CDR3 coding sequence is TGTGCCAGCAAACGGGAGGGCAGCGAAAAACTGTTTTTT.

J is TRBJ2-7 and V is TRBV6-6; 7 positions agree with TRBD2. The CDR3 sequence is 14 residues long. The junction had 11 bases not matched to a gene; V was cut back by 8 bases and J by 4 bases. Germline CDR1 reads MNHNY; CDR2 reads SVGAGI (reference sequence). CDR3 in DNA: TGTGCCAGCCAGCGGGGCGGGGGTGTGTACGAGCAGTACTTC. Translated: CASQRGGGVYEQYF.

The chain is built from TRBV4-3 and TRBJ2-4, with 8 bases matching TRBD1. V trimming: 5 bases; J trimming: 0 bases; junction bases outside the gene matches: 6. Germline lookup yields CDR1 LGHNA and CDR2 YSLEER. The CDR3 is made up of 16 amino acids. The CDR3 DNA is TGCGCCAGCAGCTTCCAGGGGGCTGGAGCCAAAAACATTCAGTACTTC. It specifies CASSFQGAGAKNIQYF.

V is TRBV5-6 and J is TRBJ1-6; 9 bases align to TRBD1. This CDR3 has 15 amino acids. V dropped 2 bases and J dropped 8; count of bases not matched to a gene: 5. Germline V lookup: CDR1 SGHDT, CDR2 YYEEEE. The CDR3 nucleotides read TGTGCCAGCAGCTTAAGGACAGGGGTTGATTCACCCCTCCACTTT. It is translated as CASSLRTGVDSPLHF.

Many counts were recorded for this clone. The same CDR3 is also encoded by other DNA sequences in this sample. This chain joins TRBV28 and TRBJ2-7; 8 bases are shared with TRBD2. V lost 2 bases, J lost 1 base, and 4 bases stayed unmatched. The CDR3 runs 15 residues. Germline loops: CDR1 MDHEN, CDR2 SYDVKM. This CDR3 is CASSLGGGRSYEQYF. CDR3 nucleotides: TGTGCCAGCAGTTTAGGCGGGGGGCGGTCCTACGAGCAGTACTTC.

This clone was seen a handful of times. The rearrangement uses TRBV28 and TRBJ2-1, with a tentative D call TRBD1 (5 bases). The germline gives CDR1 MDHEN, CDR2 SYDVKM. Trimming shortened V by 6 bases and J by 2 bases, and 14 bases separated the two germline ends. The CDR3 covers 15 residues. CDR3 nucleotide sequence: TGTGCCAGCAGACTTACAGGTTTTCCCTACAATGAGCAGTTCTTC. It codes for CASRLTGFPYNEQFF.

V and J are TRBV5-1 and TRBJ1-4; possibly TRBD1 for D (6 bases). This CDR3 has 15 amino acids. Germline values: CDR1 SGHRS, CDR2 YFSETQ. V shed 2 bases and J shed 8 bases, with 16 bases lying between them. This CDR3 is CASSFTGTTMEKLFF. The CDR3 DNA reads TGCGCCAGCAGCTTTACCGGGACAACCATGGAAAAACTGTTTTTT. Full variable domain (remainder filled in from reference TRBV5-1 and TRBJ1-4): KAGVTQTPRYLIKTRGQQVTLSCSPISGHRSVSWYQQTPGQGLQFLFEYFSETQRNKGNFPGRFSGRQFSNSRSEMNVSTLELGDSALYLCASSFTGTTMEKLFFGSGTQLSVL.

Comments on this clone: The junction and the germline gene differ at one end; a read error may be behind it. In DNA form, the CDR3 reads TGCGCCAGCACCCAAGGGGGCGGGAACACCGGGGAGCTGTTTTTT. This encodes CASTQGGGNTGELFF. The chain uses TRBV4-3 and TRBJ2-2, with 7 bases aligning to TRBD1. The CDR3 is 15 amino acids. CDR1 and CDR2 from the germline V gene are LGHNA and YSLEER.

This sequence joins TRBV11-3 and TRBJ2-3, with 7 bases that match TRBD2. V was clipped by 7 bases and J by 8 bases; unmatched bases: 6. CDR1 and CDR2 (germline): SGHNT, YENEEA. The CDR3 runs 12 residues. CDR3 sequence (DNA): TGTGCCAGCACCATGAGGGAGGGTACGCAGTATTTT. Amino acids: CASTMREGTQYF.

This clone was recorded a few times. The chain combines TRBV7-8 with TRBJ2-7; D perhaps matches TRBD2 (5 bases). CDR1 SGHVS and CDR2 FQNEAQ come from the germline V gene. The CDR3 has 15 residues. Trimming pared 0 bases from V and 6 bases from J, leaving 15 bases between. CDR3 nucleotides: TGTGCCAGCAGCTTAGCGGTCGCCGGGGATGGCGAGCAGTACTTC. It is translated as CASSLAVAGDGEQYF.

V gene TRBV28 combines with J gene TRBJ1-2; D uncertain. The CDR3 sequence is 13 residues long. V was pared by 7 bases and J by 7 bases, with 16 bases between. CDR1 MDHEN and CDR2 SYDVKM come from the germline V gene. CDR3 DNA sequence: TGTGCCAGCAATAGCGGCGACCGGGTTGGCTACACCTTC. Encoded protein: CASNSGDRVGYTF.

This clone has only a few counts. The chain has TRBV11-2 and TRBJ2-1; perhaps TRBD2 as D (5 bases). Germline assignment: CDR1 SGHAT and CDR2 FQNNGV. The V gene lost 1 base and the J gene lost 9 bases, with 13 bases spanning the gap. The CDR3 is 14 amino acids. In DNA, the CDR3 is TGTGCCAGCAGCTTAGTTGAGAGGGTCGGTGAGCAGTTCTTC. It specifies CASSLVERVGEQFF.